These 12 T cell receptor beta chains share one sample of origin, sequenced in a study of glioma-infiltrating T cells after dendritic cell vaccination. The assay was immunoSEQ multiplex PCR, and TCRdb's table has in-frame clones only and misses some. Of some 70,000 clones in the sample, roughly 79% are singletons; the top ten hold roughly 7.9%. Specimen: blood, collected before dendritic cell vaccination. The receptor source for this set is a human donor with glioblastoma.

The chain couples TRBV19 to TRBJ2-7; no clear D gene. V lost 3 bases to trimming and J lost 5 bases, with 14 bases between them. There are 14 residues in the CDR3. CDR1 is LNHDA and CDR2 is SQIVND in the germline V gene (reference sequence). The CDR3 DNA reads TGTGCCAGTAGTATCGGGTCCTCAGACGACGAGCAGTACTTC. It specifies CASSIGSSDDEQYF. Based on the CDR3 plus reference TRBV19 and TRBJ2-7, the full variable domain is DGGITQSPKYLFRKEGQNVTLSCEQNLNHDAMYWYRQDPGQGLRLIYYSQIVNDFQKGDIAEGYSVSREKKESFPLTVTSAQKNPTAFYLCASSIGSSDDEQYFGPGTRLTVT.

The CDR3 sequence: CASSQSPDTDTQYF. The DNA of the CDR3 is TGCGCCAGCAGTCAATCGCCAGACACAGATACGCAGTATTTT. This chain uses TRBV23-1 with TRBJ2-3; D call uncertain. TRBV23-1 is recorded as an ORF, its role being uncertain. This CDR3 contains 14 residues. V shed 0 bases and J shed 2 bases, with 6 bases lying between them.

The rearrangement uses TRBV19 and TRBJ1-1, with TRBD1 identical over 7 bases. Germline values: CDR1 LNHDA, CDR2 SQIVND (reference sequence). CDR3 length equals 14 residues. V shed 10 bases and J 1 base; nucleotides not matched to a gene: 9. The CDR3 here is CAISRQGKNTEAFF. The DNA of the CDR3 is TGTGCCATCTCACGACAGGGCAAGAACACTGAAGCTTTCTTT.

CDR3 in amino acids: CASAMGGSYNEQFF. The CDR3 nucleotides are TGTGCTAGTGCGATGGGGGGGTCCTACAATGAGCAGTTCTTC. The chain joins TRBV12-5 to TRBJ2-1; 7 nucleotides agree with TRBD2. This CDR3 is built from 14 residues. CDR1 is LGHNT, CDR2 FRNRAP, per germline. Trimming cost V 7 bases and J 1 base; bases outside gene matches: 4. Combining the CDR3 with reference TRBV12-5 and TRBJ2-1 gives the whole variable domain DARVTQTPRHKVTEMGQEVTMRCQPILGHNTVFWYRQTMMQGLELLAYFRNRAPLDDSGMPKDRFSAEMPDATLATLKIQPSEPRDSAVYFCASAMGGSYNEQFFGPGTRLTVL.

V and J are TRBV2 and TRBJ1-1, with 7 bases lining up with TRBD1. Germline V gene lookup returns CDR1 SNHLY and CDR2 FYNNEI. V was pared by 4 bases and J by 1 base, with 0 bases of the junction left unmatched. The CDR3 runs 13 residues. DNA for the CDR3: TGTGCCAGCAGTGGGGACAGGAACACTGAAGCTTTCTTT. As protein: CASSGDRNTEAFF.

The chain couples TRBV5-1 to TRBJ2-5; 8 bases align to TRBD1. Germline trimming cut 3 bases from V and 1 base from J; bases unmatched to any gene: 2. The CDR3 consists of 14 residues. CDR1 and CDR2 from the germline V gene are SGHRS and YFSETQ. CDR3 sequence reads: CASSSGGGQETQYF. As DNA, the CDR3 is TGCGCCAGCAGCTCAGGGGGCGGCCAAGAGACCCAGTACTTC.

The rearrangement joins TRBV2 to TRBJ1-1, with D maybe TRBD1 (5 bases). Germline V gene data show CDR1 as SNHLY and CDR2 as FYNNEI. V was trimmed by 4 bases and J by 0 bases, leaving 12 bases between them. This CDR3 spans 15 amino acids. The CDR3 coding sequence is TGTGCCAGCAGTGTGGCGGGACCCATGAACACTGAAGCTTTCTTT. It codes for CASSVAGPMNTEAFF. Using reference TRBV2 and TRBJ1-1 for the parts outside the CDR3, the full variable domain is EPEVTQTPSHQVTQMGQEVILRCVPISNHLYFYWYRQILGQKVEFLVSFYNNEISEKSEIFDDQFSVERPDGSNFTLKIRSTKLEDSAMYFCASSVAGPMNTEAFFGQGTRLTVV.

V is TRBV5-1 and J is TRBJ1-3, with TRBD1 matching 8 bases. The germline gives CDR1 SGHRS, CDR2 YFSETQ. Trimming removed 4 bases from V and 6 bases from J; junction bases left unmatched: 9. CDR3 length: 15 residues. The CDR3 bases are TGCGCCAGCAGCCTAACAGGGGGAAATGTAAACACCATATATTTT. As protein: CASSLTGGNVNTIYF.

The V gene is TRBV5-1, the J gene TRBJ1-2; 7 nucleotides agree with TRBD1. V trimming: 4 bases; J trimming: 4 bases; junction bases outside the gene matches: 7. CDR3 length equals 14 residues. Germline values: CDR1 SGHRS, CDR2 YFSETQ. The chain's CDR3 is CASSPGQEGYGYTF. The CDR3 nucleotides are TGCGCCAGCAGCCCCGGACAGGAAGGCTATGGCTACACCTTC.

This clone was recorded once. The rearrangement uses TRBV6-6 and TRBJ1-2; D possibly corresponds to TRBD1 (6 bases). Trimming removed 5 bases at V and 8 bases at J, with 18 bases between. Germline V gene data show CDR1 as MNHNY and CDR2 as SVGAGI (reference sequence). The CDR3 loop spans 14 amino acids. In DNA form, the CDR3 reads TGTGCCAGCAGTCGAGGGACATACGGAGGAGGCTACACCTTC. This codes for CASSRGTYGGGYTF.

The CDR3 sequence: CASSTTGVANEKLFF. CDR3 bases: TGTGCCAGCAGCACGACAGGGGTGGCTAATGAAAAACTGTTTTTT. The chain links TRBV7-9 to TRBJ1-4; 8 bases are a match to TRBD1. This CDR3 has 15 residues. Germline trimming cut 5 bases from V and 3 bases from J; bases unmatched to any gene: 5. Germline CDR1 is SEHNR and CDR2 is FQNEAQ (reference sequence).

V gene TRBV7-9 combines with J gene TRBJ2-2; D call uncertain. V lost 3 bases and J 0 bases, leaving 8 bases between the germline ends. Germline V gene data show CDR1 as SEHNR and CDR2 as FQNEAQ (reference sequence). This CDR3 has 15 residues. CDR3 amino acids: CASSFPNPNTGELFF. CDR3 nucleotide sequence: TGTGCCAGCAGCTTTCCAAATCCGAACACCGGGGAGCTGTTTTTT.